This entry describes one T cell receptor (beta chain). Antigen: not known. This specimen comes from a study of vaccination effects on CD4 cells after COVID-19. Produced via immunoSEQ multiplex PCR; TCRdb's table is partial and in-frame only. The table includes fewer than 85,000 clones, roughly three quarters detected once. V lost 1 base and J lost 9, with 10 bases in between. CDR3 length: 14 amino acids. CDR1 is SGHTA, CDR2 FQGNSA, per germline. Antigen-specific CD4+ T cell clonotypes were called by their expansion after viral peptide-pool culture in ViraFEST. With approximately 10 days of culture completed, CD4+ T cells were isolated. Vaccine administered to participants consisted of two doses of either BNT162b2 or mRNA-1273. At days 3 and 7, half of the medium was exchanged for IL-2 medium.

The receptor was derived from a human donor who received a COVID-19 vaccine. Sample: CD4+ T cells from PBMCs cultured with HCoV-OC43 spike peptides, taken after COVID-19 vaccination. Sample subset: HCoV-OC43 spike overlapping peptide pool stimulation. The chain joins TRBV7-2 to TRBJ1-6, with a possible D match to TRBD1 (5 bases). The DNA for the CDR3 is TGTGCCAGCAGCTTAGTTGGGGACGTTTCACCCCTCCACTTT. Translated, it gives CASSLVGDVSPLHF.